This TCR beta chain was obtained from a study of cytomegalovirus exposure and HLA in healthy donors. Study results and limitations: Many donors shared some public TCRs, even though most TCR sequences were rare. A previous analysis found most TCR beta V segments productive roughly 87% or roughly 30% of the time.

Turning to this clone: Its antigen remains unknown.

Germline-derived CDR1 and CDR2 are SGHRS and YFSETQ. The CDR3 totals 19 residues. The trim removed 4 bases at V and 2 bases at J, leaving 16 bases unmatched. The primer mix had 60 Vbeta and 13 Jbeta primers. TCRdb keeps only in-frame clones here, not all; method: immunoSEQ multiplex PCR. The data contain roughly 190,000 clones, around 90% of them singletons. The chain links TRBV5-1 to TRBJ2-1; TRBD2 agrees at 9 bases. The sequence was collected from a boy aged 2-15 years in good health and CMV-seronegative. Sequencing input: PBMCs. Here the CDR3 reads CASSVGGTSLLTPYNEQFF. As DNA, the CDR3 is TGCGCCAGCAGCGTGGGAGGGACTAGCCTGTTGACGCCCTACAATGAGCAGTTCTTC.